The 25 T cell receptor beta chains below were found in one sample sequenced in a study of blood T cell repertoires in COVID-19. Generated by immunoSEQ multiplex PCR, the TCRdb table keeps only in-frame clones and is missing some. Counted here are 90,000 to 120,000 clones, roughly 83% occurring once; the ten biggest clones make up approximately 4.4%. The sequenced sample was peripheral blood. The receptors derive from a human donor in a cohort sampled during active COVID-19.

J is TRBJ1-6 and V is TRBV27, with 12 bases lining up with TRBD1. With 5 bases clipped from V and 10 bases from J, the junction kept 3 bases outside the gene matches. The CDR3 spans 14 residues. Germline CDR1 is MNHEY and CDR2 is SMNVEV (reference sequence). Here the CDR3 DNA reads TGTGCCAGCAGTGGGACAGGGGGCGGGTCACCCCTCCACTTT. It is translated as CASSGTGGGSPLHF.

The chain links TRBV5-1 to TRBJ2-1; 8 nucleotides line up with TRBD1. V lost 3 bases, J lost 4 bases, and 9 bases stayed unmatched. Germline assignment: CDR1 SGHRS and CDR2 YFSETQ. The CDR3 runs 16 residues. The CDR3 bases are TGCGCCAGCAGCTCGCTCAGGGGGCGAGGGTACAATGAGCAGTTCTTC. Protein product: CASSSLRGRGYNEQFF.

The gene calls are TRBV10-3 and TRBJ2-3; 9 positions match TRBD1. There are 16 residues in the CDR3. Trimming removed 5 bases from V and 4 bases from J; junction bases left unmatched: 10. Germline CDR1 and CDR2: ENHRY and SYGVKD. The CDR3 loop is CAISPLGDRDADTQYF. CDR3 nucleotide sequence: TGTGCCATCAGTCCATTGGGGGACAGGGACGCAGATACGCAGTATTTT.

The chain combines TRBV5-1 with TRBJ1-1; D perhaps matches TRBD1 (5 bases). Germline V gene lookup returns CDR1 SGHRS and CDR2 YFSETQ. V was cut by 0 bases and J by 0 bases, with 6 bases left in between. The CDR3 runs to 14 residues. The CDR3 DNA sequence: TGCGCCAGCAGCTTGGGACAGATGAACACTGAAGCTTTCTTT. As protein: CASSLGQMNTEAFF.

The gene calls are TRBV19 and TRBJ2-1; D perhaps matches TRBD1 (5 bases). Germline V gene data show CDR1 as LNHDA and CDR2 as SQIVND (reference sequence). CDR3 length: 15 amino acids. The ends were cut back, 7 bases at V and 2 bases at J, with 15 bases in the middle. CDR3: CASTLRQNTYNEQFF. The CDR3 DNA reads TGTGCCAGTACCCTCAGACAGAATACCTACAATGAGCAGTTCTTC.

The J gene is TRBJ2-5, the V gene TRBV2; D is unresolved. Germline lookup yields CDR1 SNHLY and CDR2 FYNNEI. The CDR3 loop spans 13 amino acids. V dropped 2 bases and J dropped 2 bases, with 6 bases sitting between them. The CDR3 reads CASSEPGQETQYF. The CDR3 DNA is TGTGCCAGCAGTGAACCCGGGCAAGAGACCCAGTACTTC.

This chain uses TRBV19 with TRBJ2-1; 7 nucleotides match TRBD2. The V and J ends lost 5 bases and 3 bases, in that order; junction bases with no gene match: 4. Per the germline V gene, CDR1 is LNHDA and CDR2 is SQIVND (reference sequence). The CDR3 extends over 14 amino acids. In DNA, the CDR3 is TGTGCCAGTAGTTTAAGCGGGGACTACAATGAGCAGTTCTTC. Its protein product is CASSLSGDYNEQFF.

This rearrangement joins TRBV5-8 to TRBJ2-5, with D perhaps TRBD2 (6 bases). Between the trimmed V and J ends, which lost 4 bases and 2 bases, there was a span of 9 bases. The CDR3 loop spans 13 amino acids. CDR1 and CDR2 (germline): SGHTS, YDEGEE. The CDR3 region is CASSLSGQETQYF. CDR3 DNA: TGTGCCAGCAGCCTAAGCGGGCAAGAGACCCAGTACTTC.

V gene TRBV5-1 combines with J gene TRBJ2-7; no clear D gene. Germline V gene sequence: CDR1 SGHRS, CDR2 YFSETQ. Trimming took off 5 bases at V and 6 bases at J, with 18 bases between the two ends. The CDR3 totals 14 residues. CDR3 sequence: CASSPIQTSGEQYF. CDR3 nucleotide sequence: TGCGCCAGCAGTCCGATCCAGACTTCCGGCGAGCAGTACTTC.

This clone was detected only a few times. The CDR3 sequence: CASSLQGIEQYV. CDR3 sequence (DNA): TGTGCCAGCAGCTTACAGGGGATCGAGCAGTACGTC. V is TRBV7-9 and J is TRBJ2-7, with a tentative D call TRBD1 (6 bases). The CDR3 spans 12 residues. V was clipped by 2 bases and J by 6 bases, with 8 bases between them. Germline V lookup: CDR1 SEHNR, CDR2 FQNEAQ (reference sequence).

Only one count was recorded for this clone. The gene calls are TRBV20-1 and TRBJ2-3; 7 bases fit TRBD2. This CDR3 has 14 residues. With 5 bases clipped from V and 3 bases from J, the junction kept 8 bases outside the gene matches. Germline V gene data show CDR1 as DFQATT and CDR2 as SNEGSKA (reference sequence). For the CDR3, the DNA is TGCAGTGCTCGTGGACTAGACCAAACAGATACGCAGTATTTT. It yields the protein CSARGLDQTDTQYF.

This clone was detected only a few times. The chain recombines TRBV19 with TRBJ2-7; D may be TRBD1 (5 bases). CDR3 length equals 14 residues. Germline CDR1 is LNHDA and CDR2 is SQIVND (reference sequence). Between the trimmed V and J ends, which lost 3 bases and 0 bases, there was a span of 9 bases. CDR3 nucleotide sequence: TGTGCCAGTAGTATCTCCAGGGACTCCTACGAGCAGTACTTC. It is translated as CASSISRDSYEQYF.

The chain joins TRBV7-3 to TRBJ2-7; D not certain. The CDR3 spans 14 residues. V lost 5 bases and J lost 7, with 18 bases in between. Germline V CDR1 and CDR2: SGHTA, FQGTGA. CDR3 coding DNA: TGTGCCAGCAGCCCAGGTGGCAGGTCGGAAGAGCAGTACTTC. It specifies CASSPGGRSEEQYF.

The V and J genes are TRBV10-3 and TRBJ2-2, with TRBD2 matching 8 bases. The length of the CDR3 is 17 residues. Per germline, CDR1 ENHRY and CDR2 SYGVKD. J lost 4 bases, V lost 10 bases, and 17 bases had no gene match. CDR3: CATRPGLGELGTGELFF. The CDR3 coding sequence is TGTGCCACGCGACCGGGACTAGGTGAATTGGGCACCGGGGAGCTGTTTTTT.

The chain recombines TRBV15 with TRBJ2-6; weak D call: TRBD2 (5 bases). CDR1 LNHNV and CDR2 YYDKDF come from the germline V gene (reference sequence). This CDR3 has 18 residues. The V and J ends lost 5 bases and 0 bases respectively, with 17 bases between them. Here the CDR3 reads CATSPGWTGSSGANVLTF. The CDR3, as DNA: TGTGCCACCAGCCCGGGGTGGACGGGGAGCTCTGGGGCCAACGTCCTGACTTTC. The full variable domain, with the rest looked up from reference TRBV15 and TRBJ2-6, is DAMVIQNPRYQVTQFGKPVTLSCSQTLNHNVMYWYQQKSSQAPKLLFHYYDKDFNNEADTPDNFQSRRPNTSFCFLDIRSPGLGDTAMYLCATSPGWTGSSGANVLTFGAGSRLTVL.

The chain employs TRBV7-7 and TRBJ2-1, with 9 positions matching TRBD2. Germline V CDR1 and CDR2: SSHAT, FNYEAQ (reference sequence). Trimming took 0 bases from V and 8 from J; bases not matched to a gene: 5. This CDR3 spans 15 amino acids. This CDR3 is CASSLAPSGTYEQFF. The CDR3 nucleotides read TGTGCCAGCAGCTTAGCGCCTAGCGGGACTTATGAGCAGTTCTTC.

This clone has just a few counts. The V and J genes are TRBV7-3 and TRBJ2-1, with 7 nucleotides matching TRBD1. CDR3 length: 16 residues. With V trimmed by 4 bases and J by 7 bases, 13 bases remained unmatched. Germline V lookup: CDR1 SGHTA, CDR2 FQGTGA. DNA for the CDR3: TGTGCCAGCAGCTCGACGGCCGACAGGGTGAGGAATGAGCAGTTCTTC. Translating it yields CASSSTADRVRNEQFF.

The CDR3 region has the DNA TGTGCCTGGAGTGTTACAGGGGGGAACACTGAAGCTTTCTTT. It encodes CAWSVTGGNTEAFF. The chain couples TRBV30 to TRBJ1-1, with TRBD1 identical over 8 bases. CDR1 and CDR2 (germline): GTSNPN, SVGIG (reference sequence). The V gene end was trimmed by 0 bases and the J gene end by 1 base; junction bases not matched to a gene: 1. CDR3 length: 14 amino acids.

The rearrangement uses TRBV5-6 and TRBJ1-5, with D unclear. CDR3 length: 14 residues. V shed 4 bases and J shed 0 bases, with 8 bases lying between them. The V gene's germline CDR1 is SGHDT and CDR2 YYEEEE. CDR3 sequence: CASSPEGSNQPQHF. In nucleotides, the CDR3 is TGTGCCAGCAGCCCAGAGGGTAGCAATCAGCCCCAGCATTTT.

This clone was seen a few times. J is TRBJ1-4 and V is TRBV7-6, with D perhaps TRBD1 (6 bases). CDR3 length equals 17 residues. V shed 1 base and J shed 6 bases, with 18 bases lying between them. In germline, CDR1 is SGHVS, CDR2 FNYEAQ. The DNA for the CDR3 is TGTGCCAGCAGCTTAGGGCCCCCCGGGGGGCTGGATGAAAAACTGTTTTTT. This gives the protein CASSLGPPGGLDEKLFF.

The chain uses TRBV19 and TRBJ2-7; 10 nucleotides agree with TRBD2. CDR3 length: 16 amino acids. The germline gives CDR1 LNHDA, CDR2 SQIVND (reference sequence). With 5 bases clipped from V and 0 bases from J, the junction kept 7 bases outside the gene matches. CDR3 region: CASSRPGLAASYEQYF. CDR3 DNA sequence: TGTGCCAGTAGTCGCCCCGGACTAGCGGCCTCCTACGAGCAGTACTTC.

This chain connects TRBV7-9 to TRBJ2-3, with a weak D call TRBD1 (6 bases). Germline CDR1 SEHNR, CDR2 FQNEAQ (reference sequence). The ends were cut back, 5 bases at V and 5 bases at J, with 20 bases in the middle. The CDR3 extends over 16 amino acids. The CDR3 coding sequence is TGTGCCAGCAGCACCGGACAGATATCTTACGGAGATACGCAGTATTTT. This gives the protein CASSTGQISYGDTQYF.

This clone was detected only a few times. V and J are TRBV6-5 and TRBJ1-1; D not certain. Germline CDR1 and CDR2: MNHEY and SVGAGI. V was cut by 8 bases and J by 0 bases, with 13 bases left in between. This CDR3 is built from 14 residues. CDR3 nucleotide sequence: TGTGCCAGCTCACCAGCGACGGTGAACACTGAAGCTTTCTTT. Translated, it gives CASSPATVNTEAFF.

The chain couples TRBV7-3 to TRBJ2-3, with 12 bases identical to TRBD2. Germline CDR1 is SGHTA and CDR2 is FQGTGA. V dropped 4 bases and J dropped 5; count of bases not matched to a gene: 1. This CDR3 region has 14 residues. The CDR3 DNA reads TGTGCCAGCAGCTCGGGACTAGCGGGAGATACGCAGTATTTT. It specifies CASSSGLAGDTQYF.

This chain connects TRBV10-3 to TRBJ1-1, with D hard to call. Germline assignment: CDR1 ENHRY and CDR2 SYGVKD. The CDR3 is made up of 13 amino acids. Trimming left V 0 bases short and J 1 base short, with 3 bases between. CDR3 bases: TGTGCCATCAGTGAGTCCCAGAACACTGAAGCTTTCTTT. Residues: CAISESQNTEAFF.